The rows below give T cell receptor beta chains drawn from one sample of a study of blood T cell repertoires in COVID-19. Clones were read by immunoSEQ multiplex PCR, and TCRdb kept only the in-frame ones, dropping some. The table lists some 260,000 clones, around 79% of them singletons. The sequencing sample was made of peripheral blood. These receptors were obtained from a woman of 80 years or more with acute or convalescent COVID-19. Each CDR3 is given with its conserved first and last residue. A D gene is named only where the DNA matches it firmly. Only some rows state a clone size, as once, few, many or a class for expanded clones.

-	-	TRBV11-2	TRBJ2-7	TGTGCCAGCGCTAACCCAGGGGGGCACGAGCAGTACTTC	CASANPGGHEQYF
TRBD2	-	TRBV9	TRBJ2-1	TGTGCCAGCAGCTCCCACACTAGCGGGGGGGCTTTTGAGCAGTTCTTC	CASSSHTSGGAFEQFF
TRBD1	few	TRBV18	TRBJ1-6	TGTGCCAGCTCACCCGGGACAGGGCAATCACCCCTCCACTTT	CASSPGTGQSPLHF
-	-	TRBV19	TRBJ1-1	TGTGCCAGTAGACACGGGGGCACTGAAGCTTTCTTT	CASRHGGTEAFF
TRBD2	-	TRBV5-1	TRBJ2-2	TGCGCCAGCAGCTTGGCCAGCGGGGTTACCACCGGGGAGCTGTTTTTT	CASSLASGVTTGELFF
TRBD1	-	TRBV4-3	TRBJ1-2	TGCGCCAGCAGCCAAGATTGGGACAGGGGGCAGGGGACCTTC	CASSQDWDRGQGTF
TRBD2	few	TRBV7-2	TRBJ2-1	TGTGCCAGCAGCTTATCGGGACTAAATGAGCAGTTCTTC	CASSLSGLNEQFF
-	-	TRBV19	TRBJ1-2	TGTGCCAGTAGTATACCCTACAACTATGGCTACACCTTC	CASSIPYNYGYTF
-	-	TRBV6-4	TRBJ1-2	TGTGCCAGCAGTGACTCGTTTTTAGGTGGAAGAGGGTTGATCTATGGCTACACCTTC	CASSDSFLGGRGLIYGYTF
TRBD2	many	TRBV19	TRBJ2-7	TGTGCCAGTAGTACACTAGCGGGTGGATCCTACGAGCAGTACTTC	CASSTLAGGSYEQYF
TRBD2	-	TRBV5-1	TRBJ2-7	TGCGCCAGCAGCTTGACCGTACTAGCGTCGGTAAACGAGCAGTACTTC	CASSLTVLASVNEQYF
TRBD1	few	TRBV2	TRBJ2-2	TGTGCCAGCAATGACCAGGGGGCGCCCACCGGGGAGCTGTTTTTT	CASNDQGAPTGELFF
TRBD2	once	TRBV5-1	TRBJ2-1	TGCGCCAGCAGCCTCCTAGCGGGAGGGCCGGGTGAGCAGTTCTTC	CASSLLAGGPGEQFF
TRBD2	-	TRBV5-4	TRBJ2-1	TGTGCCAGCAGCTACGGGACTAGCGGGAGTGTGGCCCCGATGTTCTTC	CASSYGTSGSVAPMFF
TRBD1	-	TRBV10-3	TRBJ1-2	TGTGCCATTCCGGACAGGCTGTATGGCTACACCTTC	CAIPDRLYGYTF
-	once	TRBV30	TRBJ1-2	TGTGCCTCAGTAACTCGGACATTAGGGTATGGCTACACCTTC	CASVTRTLGYGYTF
-	-	TRBV5-1	TRBJ1-5	TGCGCCAGCAGCCGGACGGGAGATCAGCCCCAGCATTTT	CASSRTGDQPQHF
-	-	TRBV29-1	TRBJ1-4	TGCAGCGTTGAGGGGTCGTCACGGGGAAATGAAAAACTGTTTTTT	CSVEGSSRGNEKLFF
TRBD1	few	TRBV7-9	TRBJ2-7	TGTGCCAGCAGCTTTCCGAGGGGACAGGGGGCCGACGAGCAGTACTTC	CASSFPRGQGADEQYF
TRBD1	-	TRBV6-5	TRBJ1-2	TGTGCCAGCAGAGGACAGGAGGAGGGCTATGGCTACACCTTC	CASRGQEEGYGYTF
-	-	TRBV6-1	TRBJ1-6	TGTGCCAGCAGTGAAGTGGGGGCGAATAATTCACCCCTCCACTTT	CASSEVGANNSPLHF
-	-	TRBV7-2	TRBJ2-7	TGTGCCAGCAGCTTTCTACCGGTACCCTCCTACGAGCAGTACTTC	CASSFLPVPSYEQYF
-	few	TRBV15	TRBJ1-5	TGTGCCACCAGCGTACTCGGTGGGCCCCAGCATTTT	CATSVLGGPQHF
TRBD2	-	TRBV5-4	TRBJ2-2	TGTGCCAGCAGCTTGGATTCAGCGGGAGGGCCCACCGGGGAGCTGTTTTTT	CASSLDSAGGPTGELFF
-	few	TRBV2	TRBJ2-7	TGTGCCAGCAGTCCTTTTACAGGGCCCTACGAGCAGTACTTC	CASSPFTGPYEQYF
-	-	TRBV9	TRBJ1-6	TGTGCCAGCAGCGCAGGGGTGGGCAGGGAAACTTCACCCCTCCACTTT	CASSAGVGRETSPLHF
TRBD2	once	TRBV7-2	TRBJ2-2	TGTGCCAGCAGCTGGGGACTAGCGGGGAGACGGGGAGGCACCGGGGAGCTGTTTTTT	CASSWGLAGRRGGTGELFF
-	-	TRBV2	TRBJ2-5	TGTGCCAGCACTCTCCAAGAGACCCAGTACTTC	CASTLQETQYF
TRBD2	few	TRBV5-1	TRBJ2-7	TGCGCCAGCAGACGCACTAGCGGATACGAGCAGTACTTC	CASRRTSGYEQYF
-	-	TRBV7-7	TRBJ2-5	TGTGCCAGCAGCCCCGGAGCTACCGGAGAGACCCAGTACTTC	CASSPGATGETQYF
-	-	TRBV5-5	TRBJ1-2	TGTGCCAGCAGCTTGAGTGCGGGACGGAATTATGGCTACACCTTC	CASSLSAGRNYGYTF
-	-	TRBV7-9	TRBJ2-3	TGTGCCAGCAGCATCATTTCGGCAGATACGCAGTATTTT	CASSIISADTQYF
TRBD1	few	TRBV19	TRBJ1-2	TGTGCCAGTAGCCCCGGGACAGGGGCCCAAAACTATGGCTACACCTTC	CASSPGTGAQNYGYTF
-	-	TRBV28	TRBJ2-7	TGTGCCAGCAGTCGCCCACTAACAGGGCGAGGAGGCTACGAGCAGTACTTC	CASSRPLTGRGGYEQYF
TRBD1	many	TRBV6-5	TRBJ1-2	TGTGCCAGCAGTACCACGACAGGGACCTATGGCTACACCTTC	CASSTTTGTYGYTF
-	few	TRBV30	TRBJ2-7	TGTGCCTGGAGTCTTAAAGGAGGAATCTACGAGCAGTACTTC	CAWSLKGGIYEQYF
-	-	TRBV6-5	TRBJ2-5	TGTGCCAGCAGTTACAGAGGGCGGGAGACCCAGTACTTC	CASSYRGRETQYF
TRBD2	-	TRBV7-9	TRBJ2-1	TGTGCCAGCAGCTTCTTGACTAGCGGGGGTAATGAGCAGTTCTTC	CASSFLTSGGNEQFF
TRBD2	-	TRBV29-1	TRBJ2-2	TGCAGCGCCACCGCGGGGGGAAATGACGGGGAGCTGTTTTTT	CSATAGGNDGELFF
TRBD1	-	TRBV5-4	TRBJ2-2	TGTGCCAGCAGGCCGGAGTCGGGACAGCGAAACACCGGGGAGCTGTTTTTT	CASRPESGQRNTGELFF
TRBD2	-	TRBV4-1	TRBJ2-1	TGCGCCAGCAGCTTCCAGCGGGGGGTCTCCTACAATGAGCAGTTCTTC	CASSFQRGVSYNEQFF
TRBD1	-	TRBV6-5	TRBJ2-1	TGTGCCAGCAGTTCGGGACAGGGGCGTCCCAATGAGCAGTTCTTC	CASSSGQGRPNEQFF